This TCR beta chain was identified in a study of blood T cell repertoires in COVID-19 (TCRdb year 2020). Regarding the complete study: Collaborator samples came from the United States, Italy and Spain and covered acute and convalescent phases of COVID-19. The prospective study material was composed of cDNA or gDNA derived from T cells, B-cell-depleted T cells, or PBMCs. Subjects who had been exposed to COVID-19, were actively infected with it, or had recovered from it provided the deeply sampled blood TCRbeta repertoires that made up the dataset. The repertoires were released in a freely available public database intended as a resource for research on the immune response to SARS-CoV-2. Samples were obtained from the ongoing ImmuneRACE study (first 160 participants) and from 1,254 subjects provided by 6 global collaborators. Sample metadata almost always included a de-identified subject ID, COVID-19 status, age in years and sex. HLA class I and class II types, where available, came from metadata supplied by the sample provider rather than from assay-based typing.

Measured from the cysteine to the phenylalanine, the CDR3 is 14 residues long. Only the CDR3 region is kept as DNA, spanning 42 bases read in frame from base 1. CDR1 and CDR2 are drawn from the germline V gene: SGHNT, YENEEA. V gives up 5 bases and J gives up 1 base, and the segment between their germline ends measures 11 bases. Participants in the prospective study were aged about 18 to 89 years, lived in 20 to 30 United States geographic areas, and enrolled through a virtual design. Cohort assignment in the prospective study relied on participant-reported clinical history from a screening survey and a study questionnaire. ImmuneRACE Cohort 3 recovered participants were defined by two consecutive negative NP/OP PCR tests, healthcare professional clearance, or symptom resolution. Each participant in the prospective study had whole blood, serum and a nasopharyngeal or oropharyngeal swab collected by mobile phlebotomists. Over a roughly 2-month period, participants in the prospective study had the option of providing additional blood draws and questionnaires. Before DNA extraction, prospective study blood samples were shipped either frozen or at room temperature.

With respect to this clone: Its antigen is not yet known. No base quality values were provided; no much bigger clone lies one nucleotide off.

The paper's findings and limits, for the study overall: Clinical and demographic metadata were provided uncurated, with the amount varying by source and participant.

TCRbeta CDR3 regions were amplified from genomic DNA by means of the immunoSEQ Assay, a bias-controlled multiplex PCR. From the authors' description of their analysis: The number of nucleated cells in each sample was estimated from the amplification of reference gene primers within the assay. To quantify the absolute abundance of each unique TCRbeta CDR3 rearrangement, sequence reads were collapsed and filtered. For each sample, productive Simpson clonality was calculated as the square root of Simpson's diversity index over productive rearrangements. TCRdb holds this immuneACCESS table with in-frame rearrangements only. Some clones are missing; in checked studies, unresolved V genes explain under half, and the rest has no known cause. V and J calls plus clone size are reproduced from that table; the DNA served to infer D and trimming. For this sample the table gives 400,000 or so clones, of which about 92% were detected only once. The ten top clones hold about 0.6% of the sample.

Recombination joined TRBV11-3 with TRBJ1-1, with a tentative D gene TRBD1 over 6 matching bases. This clonotype was obtained from a man aged 18 to 29 who had recovered from COVID-19. The sequencing sample was made of PBMCs or T cells enriched from blood (not recorded which). The sequenced DNA: TGTGCCAGCAGCCTAGGACAGAAGAACACTGAAGCTTTCTTT. This sequence encodes CASSLGQKNTEAFF.